A single sample gave rise to the 21 T cell receptor beta chains below, sequenced in a study of CD8 T cells in ankylosing spondylitis. TCRdb recomputed calls from the 5' RACE reads with MiXCR, one row per CDR3 protein. The data contain about 340,000 distinct CDR3 sequences, 14% to 15% of them singletons. Sequenced material: blood, either unsorted or a sorted T cell fraction (not recorded which). The receptors were gathered from a male donor with ankylosing spondylitis or in good health (not recorded which).

This clonotype was observed a few times. This chain links TRBV5-1 with TRBJ2-1; 10 positions agree with TRBD2. Germline-derived CDR1 and CDR2 are SGHRS and YFSETQ. Trimming removed 3 bases from V and 5 bases from J; junction bases left unmatched: 5. The length of the CDR3 is 15 residues. Written as DNA, the CDR3 is TGCGCCAGCAGCTCCGGACTAGCGGAAAACAATGAGCAGTTCTTC. Its translation: CASSSGLAENNEQFF. Variable domain in full (rest from reference TRBV5-1 and TRBJ2-1): KAGVTQTPRYLIKTRGQQVTLSCSPISGHRSVSWYQQTPGQGLQFLFEYFSETQRNKGNFPGRFSGRQFSNSRSEMNVSTLELGDSALYLCASSSGLAENNEQFFGPGTRLTVL.

This clonotype came up many times. The chain is built from TRBV6-1 and TRBJ1-2; perhaps TRBD1 as D (5 bases). The CDR3 sequence is 15 residues long. The V gene lost 5 bases and the J gene lost 2 bases, with 15 bases spanning the gap. The germline V gene encodes CDR1 MNHNS and CDR2 SASEGT. The CDR3 loop is CASSPQGSSNYGYTF. Here the CDR3 DNA reads TGTGCCAGCAGTCCCCAGGGATCATCGAACTATGGCTACACCTTC.

The J gene is TRBJ2-1, the V gene TRBV7-8; 7 nucleotides line up with TRBD2. CDR3 length equals 16 residues. The V gene end was trimmed by 2 bases and the J gene end by 8 bases; junction bases not matched to a gene: 12. Germline-derived CDR1 and CDR2 are SGHVS and FQNEAQ. In DNA form, the CDR3 reads TGTGCCAGCAGCTTACAGGCGGGAGCTGTAGGATATGAGCAGTTCTTC. As protein: CASSLQAGAVGYEQFF.

Sample share makes this clonotype medium-sized (0.01 to 0.1%). This sequence joins TRBV5-1 and TRBJ2-2; D unresolved. CDR3 length equals 14 residues. With 3 bases removed from V and 2 bases from J, the gap between germline ends came to 8 bases. CDR1 and CDR2 (germline): SGHRS, YFSETQ. CDR3 protein: CASSSPVNTGELFF. The CDR3 coding sequence is TGCGCCAGCAGCTCCCCAGTAAACACCGGGGAGCTGTTTTTT.

The J gene is TRBJ2-7, the V gene TRBV3-1, with D perhaps matching TRBD1 (5 bases). Germline CDR1 is LGHDT and CDR2 is YNNKEL (reference sequence). The CDR3 extends over 14 amino acids. The V gene lost 2 bases and the J gene lost 3 bases, with 11 bases spanning the gap. CDR3 protein: CASSQRGGDYEQYF. The DNA of the CDR3 is TGTGCCAGCAGCCAAAGGGGTGGGGACTACGAGCAGTACTTC.

This clonotype has only a few counts. V usage is TRBV27 and J usage is TRBJ2-7, with a weak D call TRBD1 (5 bases). Germline V gene sequence: CDR1 MNHEY, CDR2 SMNVEV (reference sequence). The germline V and J ends were trimmed by 5 bases and 6 bases, with 17 bases remaining between them. The CDR3 consists of 14 residues. CDR3 coding DNA: TGTGCCAGCAGTCAGACAGTTCCCCGAGGCGAGCAGTACTTC. Translation: CASSQTVPRGEQYF.

This clonotype came up a few times. The chain couples TRBV7-2 to TRBJ2-7, with no clear D. CDR3 length equals 13 residues. CDR1 and CDR2 from the germline V gene are SGHTA and FQGNSA. The ends were cut back, 1 base at V and 3 bases at J, with 7 bases in the middle. The CDR3 DNA is TGTGCCAGCAGCTTAGTCTCCAGCTACGAGCAGTACTTC. This translates into CASSLVSSYEQYF.

A few counts support this clonotype. The gene calls are TRBV24-1 and TRBJ2-1; D gene uncertain. V lost 3 bases and J lost 4, with 6 bases in between. The CDR3 runs to 13 residues. Germline V lookup: CDR1 KGHDR, CDR2 SFDVKD. The CDR3 spells CATSDRPYNEQFF. As DNA, the CDR3 is TGTGCCACCAGTGATCGCCCATACAATGAGCAGTTCTTC.

This clonotype was detected only a few times. The CDR3 DNA reads as TGTGCCAGCAGCTTAGTCCCGGCGGATAGCGGGACCAACCCCGCAGATACGCAGTATTTT. It yields the protein CASSLVPADSGTNPADTQYF. This rearrangement joins TRBV7-6 to TRBJ2-3, with 8 nucleotides matching TRBD2. The V gene's germline CDR1 is SGHVS and CDR2 FNYEAQ. The J segment lost 4 bases and the V segment lost 1 base, leaving 19 bases of the junction unmatched. The CDR3 contains 20 residues.

This clonotype showed up just a few times. This chain connects TRBV7-9 to TRBJ2-3, with D hard to call. CDR1 and CDR2 from the germline V gene are SEHNR and FQNEAQ (reference sequence). The CDR3 runs to 14 residues. The V and J ends lost 1 base and 2 bases respectively, with 7 bases between them. DNA of the CDR3: TGTGCCAGCAGCTTAGGTTCTCCCACAGATACGCAGTATTTT. This gives the protein CASSLGSPTDTQYF.

The rearrangement joins TRBV7-2 to TRBJ1-2, with TRBD1 as a possible D gene (6 bases). CDR1 is SGHTA and CDR2 is FQGNSA in the germline V gene. The CDR3 covers 15 residues. Trimming removed 1 base from V and 4 bases from J, with 13 bases in between. CDR3 nucleotides: TGTGCCAGCAGCTTAGGGGGCAGGGGAGGCTATGGCTACACCTTC. Protein sequence: CASSLGGRGGYGYTF.

This clonotype showed up just a few times. The chain recombines TRBV27 with TRBJ2-5, with D possibly TRBD1 on 6 matching bases. Germline CDR1 MNHEY, CDR2 SMNVEV (reference sequence). The CDR3 contains 13 residues. Trimming removed 4 bases at V and 5 bases at J, with 11 bases between. The CDR3 DNA reads as TGTGCCAGCAGTTCAGGAAGGGGGGAGACCCAGTACTTC. The encoded protein is CASSSGRGETQYF.

This clonotype showed up just a few times. The chain is built from TRBV2 and TRBJ2-1; tentative D call: TRBD2 (5 bases). V lost 7 bases to trimming and J lost 7 bases, with 14 bases between them. CDR3 length: 13 residues. Germline CDR1 SNHLY, CDR2 FYNNEI. CDR3 sequence reads: CASNPNGENEQFF. CDR3 coding DNA: TGTGCCAGCAACCCAAATGGGGAGAATGAGCAGTTCTTC. The full variable domain, in which reference TRBV2 and TRBJ2-1 provide the parts outside the CDR3, is EPEVTQTPSHQVTQMGQEVILRCVPISNHLYFYWYRQILGQKVEFLVSFYNNEISEKSEIFDDQFSVERPDGSNFTLKIRSTKLEDSAMYFCASNPNGENEQFFGPGTRLTVL.

The J gene is TRBJ2-2, the V gene TRBV18; D is unresolved. In germline, CDR1 is KGHSH, CDR2 LQKENI. The CDR3 sequence is 15 residues long. Trimming took 3 bases from V and 4 from J, leaving 12 bases between them. CDR3 loop: CASSPPGRFTGELFF. The CDR3 DNA reads TGTGCCAGCTCACCTCCGGGCCGATTCACCGGGGAGCTGTTTTTT.

The V gene is TRBV27, the J gene TRBJ2-7; TRBD1 matches at 8 bases. Trimming cost V 3 bases and J 5 bases; bases outside gene matches: 6. Germline lookup yields CDR1 MNHEY and CDR2 SMNVEV (reference sequence). The CDR3 is 14 amino acids. CDR3 in amino acids: CASSLRQGANEQYF. The DNA for the CDR3 is TGTGCCAGCAGTTTGAGGCAGGGGGCCAACGAGCAGTACTTC.

This clonotype has just a few counts. The J gene is TRBJ2-1, the V gene TRBV11-2; weak D call: TRBD2 (7 bases). With 3 bases removed from V and 12 bases from J, the gap between germline ends came to 21 bases. This CDR3 is 15 amino acids long. Germline assignment: CDR1 SGHAT and CDR2 FQNNGV. The DNA for the CDR3 is TGTGCCAGCAGCTTTCTGGCTAGCGGAACCAGGGGGCAGTTCTTC. Amino acid sequence: CASSFLASGTRGQFF.

The chain joins TRBV21-1 to TRBJ2-7; TRBD1 is taken as the D call from the table, unchecked against the DNA. TRBV21-1 is a listed pseudogene. The CDR3 has 16 residues. The CDR3: CASSKTGGDRPYEQYF. CDR3 sequence (DNA): TGTGCCAGCAGCAAAACTGGGGGGGACAGACCCTACGAGCAGTACTTC.

This clonotype was counted a few times. The chain is built from TRBV9 and TRBJ1-6, with D possibly TRBD1 on 6 matching bases. In germline, CDR1 is SGDLS, CDR2 YYNGEE. The CDR3 totals 14 residues. The V gene lost 3 bases and the J gene lost 4 bases, with 8 bases spanning the gap. The CDR3 sequence is CASSGGAYNSPLHF. CDR3 DNA: TGTGCCAGCAGCGGGGGGGCGTATAATTCACCCCTCCACTTT.

CDR3 coding DNA: TGTGCCAGCAGTTTAAGGGGAGGGGCCATCTACGAGCAGTACTTC. Translating gives CASSLRGGAIYEQYF. This chain uses TRBV12-3 or TRBV12-4 with TRBJ2-7, with 7 bases matching TRBD2. CDR3 length: 15 amino acids. Losses at the gene ends were 2 bases for V and 3 bases for J; bases not matched to a gene: 7.

This chain connects TRBV6-1 to TRBJ2-7; D uncertain. The CDR3 consists of 14 residues. The germline V gene has CDR1 MNHNS and CDR2 SASEGT. The V and J ends lost 5 bases and 4 bases respectively, with 15 bases between them. In nucleotides, the CDR3 is TGTGCCAGCAGTCAGGTCAGGATCGGATACGAGCAGTACTTC. This encodes CASSQVRIGYEQYF.

The chain joins TRBV10-3 to TRBJ2-7; possible D gene TRBD2, 6 bases. CDR3 length equals 11 residues. In germline, CDR1 is ENHRY, CDR2 SYGVKD. V was shortened by 5 bases and J by 6 bases, with 8 bases between the two germline ends. The CDR3 nucleotides read TGTGCCATCAGTTCCGGGGGCGAGCAGTACTTC. This translates into CAISSGGEQYF.